This entry is about one T cell receptor beta chain. Its antigen remains unknown. This sample is drawn from a study of CD8+ T cells in alopecia areata. Regarding the study as a whole: Sequencing of scalp samples also includes resident alphabeta T cells from normal skin.

This CDR3 is built from 11 residues. Trimming took 6 bases from V and 5 from J, leaving 8 bases between them. From germline, CDR1 is DFQATT and CDR2 SNEGSKA (reference sequence). As the sequencing template, cDNA was produced by extracting RNA and reverse transcribing it. Libraries were prepared by immunoSEQ multiplex PCR; TCRdb keeps only in-frame clonotypes and omits some of them. The sample contains around 65,000 clones, under 55% of which appear only once. The starting material was CD8+ T cells sorted from blood, obtained at week 0. This TCR derives from a human donor with alopecia areata. The chain joins TRBV20-1 to TRBJ2-1, with no clear D. CDR3 bases: TGCAGTGCCTCGGAAGACAATGAGCAGTTCTTC. Amino acids: CSASEDNEQFF.